The 11 T cell receptor beta chains below all came from one sample that was sequenced in a study of prognosis after radiotherapy for stage I lung cancer. Two-round multiplex PCR, the amplification method, yielded TCR beta CDR3 from genomic DNA. Amplification during the initial PCR round employed primers specific to each TRBV and TRBJ gene. TCRdb re-derived calls from the multiplex PCR reads in MiXCR, one entry per CDR3 protein. The data show under 25,000 distinct CDR3 sequences, 50% seen once. The material sequenced was PBMCs, taken before or after stereotactic body radiation therapy (not recorded which). Receptor source: a donor over 45 with non-small cell lung cancer.

Comment on this clonotype: A far larger clone lies a single base away; this is likely a read error. The rearrangement links TRBV6-1 to TRBJ1-5; D unclear. Germline CDR1 and CDR2: MNHNS and SASEGT. This CDR3 has 17 amino acids. Trimming shortened V by 6 bases and J by 0 bases, and 18 bases separated the two germline ends. Here the CDR3 DNA reads TGTGCCAGCAGAATGATGGGCGGAAACTATAGCAATCAGCCCCAGCATTTT. The encoded protein is CASRMMGGNYSNQPQHF.

This clonotype came up many times. The chain has TRBV30 and TRBJ1-3; D remains ambiguous. Germline-derived CDR1 and CDR2 are GTSNPN and SVGIG (reference sequence). The CDR3 is 12 residues long. V lost 7 bases, J lost 0 bases, and 7 bases lay in between. The CDR3 region is CAFKYSGNTIYF. CDR3 bases: TGTGCCTTCAAATACTCTGGAAACACCATATATTTT.

Note on this clonotype: Mismatch with germline at one junction end may stem from a read error. V is TRBV7-9 and J is TRBJ2-3, with 7 positions matching TRBD1. CDR1 and CDR2 from the germline V gene are SEHNR and FQNEAQ (reference sequence). This CDR3 has 15 amino acids. The CDR3 region has the DNA TGTGCCAGCAGCTTGGGAACAGGGGCAGCGTATACGCAGTACTTT. Translation: CASSLGTGAAYTQYF. The full variable domain, its missing parts supplied by reference TRBV7-9 and TRBJ2-3, is DTGVSQNPRHKITKRGQNVTFRCDPISEHNRLYWYRQTLGQGPEFLTYFQNEAQLEKSRLLSDRFSAERPKGSFSTLEIQRTEQGDSAMYLCASSLGTGAAYTQYFGPGTRLTVL.

The chain recombines TRBV30 with TRBJ2-1; 10 positions match TRBD2. Germline values: CDR1 GTSNPN, CDR2 SVGIG (reference sequence). V shed 3 bases and J 14 bases; nucleotides not matched to a gene: 13. CDR3 length equals 14 residues. The CDR3 protein is CAWSAGGRSGREFF. CDR3 coding DNA: TGTGCCTGGAGCGCCGGGGGCCGGAGCGGGAGGGAGTTCTTC.

The sample holds a few counts of this clonotype. A much larger clonotype is one base distant, so this may be a read error. The chain joins TRBV20-1 to TRBJ1-1; 8 positions match TRBD1. V lost 8 bases and J lost 11; bases outside the gene matches: 7. This CDR3 has 10 amino acids. CDR1 is DFQATT, CDR2 SNEGSKA, per germline (reference sequence). Here the CDR3 reads CSSGQGVAFF. Written as DNA, the CDR3 is TGCAGTTCCGGACAGGGCGTGGCTTTCTTT.

This clonotype was seen many times. Germline is not matched at one junction end, which may reflect a read error. This rearrangement joins TRBV2 to TRBJ2-3; the D gene is possibly TRBD2 (6 bases). The CDR3 covers 15 residues. CDR1 is SNHLY, CDR2 FYNNEI, per germline. The CDR3 region is CTSTRESSSTDTQYF. The CDR3 coding sequence is TGTACCAGCACCCGGGAGTCTTCTAGCACAGATACGCAGTATTTT.

This clonotype was seen a few times. A read error is the likely source, as a far larger clone sits one nucleotide away. The chain employs TRBV7-9 and TRBJ2-5, with 9 bases fitting TRBD2. Germline values: CDR1 SEHNR, CDR2 FQNEAQ (reference sequence). CDR3 length: 15 amino acids. CDR3: CASSDSSGARETQHF. CDR3 DNA: TGTGCCAGCAGCGACTCTAGCGGGGCTCGGGAGACCCAGCACTTC.

The genes are TRBV19 and TRBJ1-4, with TRBD1 identical over 7 bases. With V trimmed by 6 bases and J by 10 bases, 8 bases remained unmatched. CDR3 size: 13 residues. Germline loops: CDR1 LNHDA, CDR2 SQIVND (reference sequence). CDR3 region: CASSTYDRVKLFF. The CDR3 DNA sequence: TGTGCCAGTAGCACCTACGACAGGGTAAAACTGTTTTTT.

This clonotype was seen more than once but under ten times. This may stem from a read error, because a much larger clone lies one nucleotide away. The gene calls are TRBV6-2 or TRBV6-3 and TRBJ2-4; no definite D call. The CDR3 length is 16 residues. The V gene's germline CDR1 is MNHEY and CDR2 SVGEGT. V was pared by 5 bases and J by 2 bases, with 16 bases between. CDR3 bases: TGTGCCAGCAGTGAGACCAAGTGGGTGACCAAAAACATTCAGTACTTC. Translated, it gives CASSETKWVTKNIQYF.

This clonotype was recorded many times. J is TRBJ1-1 and V is TRBV18, with no clear D. Germline loops: CDR1 KGHSH, CDR2 LQKENI. Trimming removed 4 bases at V and 1 base at J, with 10 bases between. The CDR3 covers 14 residues. The CDR3: CASSLGRKNTEAFF. The CDR3 DNA sequence: TGTGCCAGCTCACTCGGACGGAAGAACACTGAAGCTTTCTTT. The variable domain in full, with the rest retrieved from reference TRBV18 and TRBJ1-1, is NAGVMQNPRHLVRRRGQEARLRCSPMKGHSHVYWYRQLPEEGLKFMVYLQKENIIDESGMPKERFSAEFPKEGPSILRIQQVVRGDSAAYFCASSLGRKNTEAFFGQGTRLTVV.

This clonotype was seen at least ten times. This chain uses TRBV9 with TRBJ1-2; the D is unclear. Germline loops: CDR1 SGDLS, CDR2 YYNGEE. The CDR3 is 15 residues long. Trimming stripped 6 bases from V and 0 bases from J, with 15 bases between. CDR3 sequence: CASTREADTNYGYTF. The CDR3 DNA reads as TGTGCCAGCACAAGGGAAGCCGACACTAACTATGGCTACACCTTC.